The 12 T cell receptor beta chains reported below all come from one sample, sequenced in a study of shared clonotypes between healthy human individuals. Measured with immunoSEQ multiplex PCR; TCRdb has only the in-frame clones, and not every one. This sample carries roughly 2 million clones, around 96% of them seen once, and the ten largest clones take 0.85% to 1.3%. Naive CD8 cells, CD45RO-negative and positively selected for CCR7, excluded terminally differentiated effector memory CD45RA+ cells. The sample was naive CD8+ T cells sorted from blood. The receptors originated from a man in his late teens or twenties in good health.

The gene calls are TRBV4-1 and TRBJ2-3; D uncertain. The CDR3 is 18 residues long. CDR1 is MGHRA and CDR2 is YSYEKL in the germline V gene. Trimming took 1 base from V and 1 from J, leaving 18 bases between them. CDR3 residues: CASSQGLNLPLGTDTQYF. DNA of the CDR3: TGCGCCAGCAGCCAAGGTTTGAACCTCCCACTGGGCACAGATACGCAGTATTTT.

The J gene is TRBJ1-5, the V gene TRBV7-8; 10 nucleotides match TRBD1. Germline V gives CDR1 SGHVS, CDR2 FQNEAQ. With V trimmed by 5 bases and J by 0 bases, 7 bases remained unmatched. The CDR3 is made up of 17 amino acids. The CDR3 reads CASSGGTGVYSNQPQHF. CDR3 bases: TGTGCCAGCAGCGGAGGGACAGGGGTGTATAGCAATCAGCCCCAGCATTTT.

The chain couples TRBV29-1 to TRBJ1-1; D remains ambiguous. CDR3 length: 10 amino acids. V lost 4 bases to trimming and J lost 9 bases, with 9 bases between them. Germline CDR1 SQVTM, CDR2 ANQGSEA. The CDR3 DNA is TGCAGCGTTGGTGGGTTTAAAGCTTTCTTT. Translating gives CSVGGFKAFF.

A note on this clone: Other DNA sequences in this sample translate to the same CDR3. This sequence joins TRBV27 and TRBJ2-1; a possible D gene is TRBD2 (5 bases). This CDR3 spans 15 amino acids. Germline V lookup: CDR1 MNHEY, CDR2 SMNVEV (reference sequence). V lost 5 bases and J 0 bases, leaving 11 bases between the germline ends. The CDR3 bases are TGTGCCAGCAGTCTTGGACTCGCCTCCTACAATGAGCAGTTCTTC. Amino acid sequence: CASSLGLASYNEQFF.

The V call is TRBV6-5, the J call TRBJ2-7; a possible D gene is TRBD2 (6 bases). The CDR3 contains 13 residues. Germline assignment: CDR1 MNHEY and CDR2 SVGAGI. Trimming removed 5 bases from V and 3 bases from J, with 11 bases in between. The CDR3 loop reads CASSTLGSYEQYF. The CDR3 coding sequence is TGTGCCAGCAGTACCCTCGGGAGCTACGAGCAGTACTTC.

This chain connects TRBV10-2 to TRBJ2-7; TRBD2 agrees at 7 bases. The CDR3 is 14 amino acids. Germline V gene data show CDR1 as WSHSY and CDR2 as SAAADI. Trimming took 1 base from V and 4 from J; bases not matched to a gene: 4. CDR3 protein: CASSEWAGEYEQYF. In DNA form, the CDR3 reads TGCGCCAGCAGTGAGTGGGCGGGGGAATACGAGCAGTACTTC.

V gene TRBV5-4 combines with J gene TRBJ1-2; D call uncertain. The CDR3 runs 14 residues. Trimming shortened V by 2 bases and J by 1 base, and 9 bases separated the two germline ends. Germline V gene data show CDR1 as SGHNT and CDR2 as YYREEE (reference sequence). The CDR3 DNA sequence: TGTGCCAGCAGCTTTTTAGGCAGTAACTATGGCTACACCTTC. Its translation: CASSFLGSNYGYTF.

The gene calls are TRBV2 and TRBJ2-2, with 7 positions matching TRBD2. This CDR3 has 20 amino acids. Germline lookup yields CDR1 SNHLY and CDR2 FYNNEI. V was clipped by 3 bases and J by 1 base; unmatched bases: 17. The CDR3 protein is CASSEIQTILAVMNTGELFF. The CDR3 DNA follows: TGTGCCAGCAGTGAGATTCAGACAATCCTAGCGGTGATGAACACCGGGGAGCTGTTTTTT.

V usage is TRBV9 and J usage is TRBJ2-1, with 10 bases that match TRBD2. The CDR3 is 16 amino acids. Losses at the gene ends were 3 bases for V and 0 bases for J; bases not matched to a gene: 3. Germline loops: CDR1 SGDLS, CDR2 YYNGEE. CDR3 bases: TGTGCCAGCAGCGCAGCGGGGGGGAGCTCCTACAATGAGCAGTTCTTC. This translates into CASSAAGGSSYNEQFF.

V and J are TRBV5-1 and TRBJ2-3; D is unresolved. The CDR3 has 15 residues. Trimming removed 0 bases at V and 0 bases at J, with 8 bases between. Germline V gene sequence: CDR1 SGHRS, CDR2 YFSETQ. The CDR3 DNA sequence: TGCGCCAGCAGCTTGGCGCGCAGTAGCACAGATACGCAGTATTTT. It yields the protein CASSLARSSTDTQYF.

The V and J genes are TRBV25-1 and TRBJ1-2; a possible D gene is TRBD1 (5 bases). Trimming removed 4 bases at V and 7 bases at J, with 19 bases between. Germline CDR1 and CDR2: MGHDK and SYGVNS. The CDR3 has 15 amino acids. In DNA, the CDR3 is TGTGCCAGCAGTGTACTCGGAGTCGGGGCCTTTGGCTACACCTTC. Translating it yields CASSVLGVGAFGYTF.

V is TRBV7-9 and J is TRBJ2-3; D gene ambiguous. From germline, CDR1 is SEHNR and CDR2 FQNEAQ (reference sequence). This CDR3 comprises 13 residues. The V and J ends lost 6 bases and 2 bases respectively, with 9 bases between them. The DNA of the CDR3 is TGTGCCAGCAGATGGGCCCTCACAGATACGCAGTATTTT. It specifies CASRWALTDTQYF.